This TCR beta chain was sequenced in a study of cytomegalovirus exposure and HLA in healthy donors. Points from the study as a whole: Three of the chains that were CMV-associated were confirmed in vitro to be specific for CMV antigens. A later analysis by the authors found several of the most significant clusters apparently linked to common viral pathogens.

As regards this clone: What it recognizes is unknown.

The PCR was carried out with 60 Vbeta primers and 13 Jbeta primers. Libraries were prepared by immunoSEQ multiplex PCR; TCRdb keeps only in-frame clonotypes and omits some of them. This sample's table has roughly 50,000 clones. This CDR3 is built from 17 residues. The germline gives CDR1 SGHRS, CDR2 YFSETQ. The trim removed 4 bases at V and 4 bases at J, leaving 12 bases unmatched. The receptor comes from a woman aged 60-75 years in good health and CMV-seropositive. This chain joins TRBV5-1 and TRBJ1-2; 11 bases agree with TRBD1. Sequenced input: PBMCs. DNA for the CDR3: TGCGCCAGCAGCCCGCCCTGGACAGGGGGCGCCGGCTATGGCTACACCTTC. Translated: CASSPPWTGGAGYGYTF.